Listed below are T cell receptor beta chains from one sample, sequenced in a study of T cells after yellow fever vaccination. TCRdb itself ran the 5' RACE reads through MiXCR, one entry per CDR3 protein. Here the sample spans 90,000 to 130,000 distinct CDR3 sequences, approximately 8.4% being singletons. The specimen was CD8+ T cells sorted from PBMCs, collected 45 days after the yellow fever booster vaccination. The receptors here all came from a man aged 25-45 years who received the YFV17D yellow fever vaccine. Each CDR3 is given with its conserved first and last residue. The order of the fields is J gene, D gene, clone size, CDR3 length, V gene, CDR3 DNA, CDR3 protein. D genes are given only for firm matches. The size of a clone is reported for some rows only, either as once, few or many, or as a class for expanded clones.

TRBJ2-5 TRBD2 NA 16 TRBV7-9 TGTGCCAGCAGCCCTCCCCTCCCATCGGGGGGGGAGACCCAGTACTTC CASSPPLPSGGETQYF
TRBJ2-7 NA many 11 TRBV29-1 TGCAGCGTTGATCTCAACGGGGAGCAGTACTTC CSVDLNGEQYF
TRBJ1-5 NA many 14 TRBV4-3 TGCGCCAGCAGCCAAGTGCAGACCATCCGGCCCCAGCATTTT CASSQVQTIRPQHF
TRBJ2-5 NA many 13 TRBV6-5 TGTGCCAGCAGCCGACCGCACCAAGAGACCCAGTACTTC CASSRPHQETQYF
TRBJ2-7 NA NA 14 TRBV7-2 TGTGCCAGCAGTAGAGCTAGCCTCCCCTCGGAGCAGTACTTC CASSRASLPSEQYF
TRBJ2-1 NA many 16 TRBV29-1 TGCAGCGTGAATGGAGGGACGAACAAAGACTACAATGAGCAGTTCTTC CSVNGGTNKDYNEQFF
TRBJ2-7 TRBD2 NA 15 TRBV20-1 TGCAGTGCTCATTACAGCGGGAGGGCCATTGTCGAGCAGTACTTC CSAHYSGRAIVEQYF
TRBJ1-1 TRBD1 few 14 TRBV3-1 TGTGCCAGCAGCCCGTGGACAGGGACCACTGAAGCTTTCTTT CASSPWTGTTEAFF
TRBJ2-1 NA many 11 TRBV12-3/TRBV12-4 TGTGCCAGCAGTTTTGGCCGAGAGCAGTTCTTC CASSFGREQFF
TRBJ2-1 NA many 13 TRBV29-1 TGCAGCGCAATGGACAGCTACTACAATGAGCAGTTCTTC CSAMDSYYNEQFF
TRBJ1-2 NA many 14 TRBV6-1 TGTGCCAGCTGGGGGCTAGTTGAGGTGTATGGCTACACCTTC CASWGLVEVYGYTF
TRBJ2-7 TRBD2 many 15 TRBV15 TGTGCCACCAGCGAGAGGTCTAGCGGGAGTTACGAGCAGTACTTC CATSERSSGSYEQYF
TRBJ2-7 TRBD2 many 17 TRBV4-3 TGCGCCAGCAGCCAAGGTTACGGGGGGGACCTGATATACGAGCAGTACTTC CASSQGYGGDLIYEQYF
TRBJ1-1 TRBD1 many 11 TRBV29-1 TGCAGCGCCCCAGGGGGCACTGAAGCTTTCTTT CSAPGGTEAFF
TRBJ2-7 NA few 11 TRBV25-1 TGTGCCAGCACGGAGAGCTACGAGCAGTACTTC CASTESYEQYF
TRBJ2-2 TRBD2 many 16 TRBV11-2 TGTGCCAGCAGCCCGGGGGTAGCGGGAGTATCCGGGGAGCTGTTTTTT CASSPGVAGVSGELFF
TRBJ2-1 TRBD2 many 13 TRBV7-2 TGTGCCAGCAGCTTAGCGTCTAGCGGCGAGCAGTTCTTC CASSLASSGEQFF
TRBJ2-5 NA NA 11 TRBV2 TGTGCCAGCGAGAGGGGTGAGACCCAGTACTTC CASERGETQYF
TRBJ2-7 NA medium-sized 11 TRBV5-1 TGTGCCAGCAGCCTAGGGTACGAGCAGTACTTC CASSLGYEQYF
TRBJ1-1 NA few 17 TRBV20-1 TGCAGTGCTAGAGATACGGGGGCTAATGAGGAGTATAGGTGGGCTTTCTTT CSARDTGANEEYRWAFF
TRBJ2-5 NA many 14 TRBV27 TGTGCCAGCAGTTTATCGACCATGGGAGAGACCCAGTACTTC CASSLSTMGETQYF
TRBJ2-5 NA few 16 TRBV24-1 TGTGCCACCAGTGACCTGGAGCAGGGGACGGGAGAGACCCAGTACTTC CATSDLEQGTGETQYF
TRBJ1-1 NA many 14 TRBV29-1 TGCAGCGCAGCAAGCAGGGAGCTGAACACTGAAGCTTTCTTT CSAASRELNTEAFF
TRBJ2-7 NA many 13 TRBV28 TGTGCCAGCAGTTTCTTAGGTACCTACGAGCAGTACTTC CASSFLGTYEQYF
TRBJ2-7 TRBD1 many 13 TRBV5-1 TGCGCCAGCAGCCCTACAGGGGAATACGAGCAGTACTTC CASSPTGEYEQYF
TRBJ1-5 NA many 16 TRBV7-8 TGTGCCAGCAGCTTAACGATGGTACAGGGCAATCAGCCCCAGCATTTT CASSLTMVQGNQPQHF
TRBJ2-7 NA few 15 TRBV5-5 TGTGCCAGCAGCTTGGGGGTTAGCGGAGTCAGCGAGCAGTACTTC CASSLGVSGVSEQYF
TRBJ2-7 NA few 12 TRBV30 TGTGCCTGGAGCATAGGGCGTAGCGAGCAGTACTTC CAWSIGRSEQYF
TRBJ1-3 NA few 17 TRBV7-9 TGTGCCAGCAGCGGCGACCTCTTCCGGGAAACTGGAAACACCATATATTTT CASSGDLFRETGNTIYF
TRBJ2-7 NA NA 16 TRBV4-2 TGTGCCAGCAGCGCCGGGCAGCTCTTTATCTCCTACGAGCAGTACTTC CASSAGQLFISYEQYF
TRBJ2-1 NA many 14 TRBV5-6 TGTGCCAGCAGCTTTATGGGGCGGCCTAATGAGCAGTTCTTC CASSFMGRPNEQFF
TRBJ2-1 NA many 14 TRBV28 TGTGCCACCCTCCGGGACCCCCCCCGCGATGAGCAGTTCTTC CATLRDPPRDEQFF
TRBJ2-4 TRBD1 NA 18 TRBV12-3/TRBV12-4 TGTGCCAGCACAGGGGGTAGGCTCCCGGGACAGGGACAAAACATTCAGTACTTC CASTGGRLPGQGQNIQYF